This T cell receptor (beta chain) emerged from a study of T cells in Graves' hyperthyroidism and ophthalmopathy. The CDR3 regions of TCR beta were amplified from RNA transcripts. First-round RT-PCR of the TCR CDR3 relied on the HTBI primer set. TCRdb fed the multiplex PCR reads into MiXCR, producing one record per CDR3 protein. The table has some 370,000 distinct CDR3 sequences, roughly an eighth seen once; the top ten hold around 27%. Ophthalmopathy patients all had a Clinical Activity Score of at least 3, a NOSPECS grade of at least 4 and disease under 3 months old. Fresh peripheral blood, about 9.6 ml, yielded the PBMCs. V was pared by 8 bases and J by 4 bases, with 12 bases between. The length of the CDR3 is 13 residues.

The material sequenced was blood. This sequence was found in a man aged 45-60 years with Graves' ophthalmopathy. J is TRBJ1-3 and V is TRBV12-3 or TRBV12-4, with TRBD1 as a possible D gene (6 bases). CDR3 sequence: CASAGQQGNTIYF. CDR3 sequence (DNA): TGTGCCAGCGCTGGACAGCAAGGAAACACCATATATTTT.